This TCR beta chain was documented in a study of OX40 agonist ivuxolimab in advanced cancers. Study information: In this cohort, patients received ivuxolimab, an agonistic anti-OX40 (CD134) antibody.

This clone was observed a handful of times. Its specificity is not known. Germline lookup yields CDR1 LGHNA and CDR2 YNFKEQ. Unmatched junction bases numbered 6, after V lost 0 bases and J lost 3 bases. The CDR3 is 17 residues long. Repertoires were generated with immunoSEQ multiplex PCR, while TCRdb's copy carries only in-frame clones and drops some. The sample includes just under 85,000 clones, approximately 84% seen only once; the top ten take 7.3%. Findings and limits, study-wide: Expanded clones were, on average, more numerous in CD8+ T cells than in CD4+. Among the least clonally expanded were partial responders at 0.1-3.0 mg/kg. Certain nonresponders additionally had low normalized T-cell clonal expansion.

The rearrangement links TRBV4-2 to TRBJ2-1, with 9 bases identical to TRBD2. Sequencing was performed on CD4+ or CD8+ T cells sorted from blood, taken in a trial of the OX40 agonist ivuxolimab. This TCR was sampled from an adult with an advanced solid tumor such as melanoma, head and neck, liver or kidney cancer. As DNA, the CDR3 is TGTGCCAGCAGCCAAGATCTCGAGACTAGCGGCTACAATGAGCAGTTCTTC. Its translation is CASSQDLETSGYNEQFF.